A single sample gave rise to the 18 T cell receptor beta chains below, sequenced in a study of cytomegalovirus exposure and HLA in healthy donors. The PCR was carried out with 60 Vbeta primers and 13 Jbeta primers. Sequenced by immunoSEQ multiplex PCR; TCRdb stores in-frame clones only, minus some. Of about 94,000 clones listed, 81% were seen once; the top ten hold over 9%. The sequenced material came from PBMCs. The source is a human donor in good health.

This sequence joins TRBV2 and TRBJ2-7, with 7 bases that match TRBD2. Trimming cost V 4 bases and J 0 bases; bases outside gene matches: 9. CDR1 and CDR2 (germline): SNHLY, FYNNEI. This CDR3 is built from 16 residues. The CDR3 DNA sequence: TGTGCCAGCAGTGGGACCTACGGGGGGAGCTCCTACGAGCAGTACTTC. Translation: CASSGTYGGSSYEQYF.

This sequence joins TRBV6-5 and TRBJ1-2, with 7 bases fitting TRBD1. Germline assignment: CDR1 MNHEY and CDR2 SVGAGI. This CDR3 region has 14 residues. Trimming at V came to 6 bases and at J to 4 bases, leaving 8 bases not matched to a gene. Here the CDR3 DNA reads TGTGCCAGCAGCCGGACAGGACAGGTCTATGGCTACACCTTC. Residues: CASSRTGQVYGYTF.

In its sample, this clone was seen once. V and J are TRBV23-1 and TRBJ2-2; weak D call: TRBD2 (6 bases). TRBV23-1 is an ORF; its function is uncertain. Trimming shortened V by 2 bases and J by 6 bases, and 7 bases separated the two germline ends. This CDR3 contains 13 residues. The CDR3 region is CASSQRRAGELFF. The CDR3 DNA reads TGCGCCAGCAGTCAAAGGAGGGCCGGGGAGCTGTTTTTT.

The chain combines TRBV5-4 with TRBJ2-7, with a tentative D call TRBD1 (5 bases). Germline V gene sequence: CDR1 SGHNT, CDR2 YYREEE (reference sequence). There are 17 residues in the CDR3. Trimming cost V 0 bases and J 3 bases, with 19 bases left between them. The CDR3 bases are TGTGCCAGCAGCTTGGGCGTACTTAGGTCCAGGGACTACGAGCAGTACTTC. It translates to CASSLGVLRSRDYEQYF.

The chain is built from TRBV28 and TRBJ2-5; tentatively, D is TRBD2 (5 bases). V was clipped by 3 bases and J by 5 bases, with 10 bases between them. In germline, CDR1 is MDHEN, CDR2 SYDVKM. The CDR3 consists of 13 residues. The CDR3 nucleotides are TGTGCCAGCAGTTTTTACGGGAAGGAGACCCAGTACTTC. Protein sequence: CASSFYGKETQYF. Supplemented by reference TRBV28 and TRBJ2-5, the full variable domain reads DVKVTQSSRYLVKRTGEKVFLECVQDMDHENMFWYRQDPGLGLRLIYFSYDVKMKEKGDIPEGYSVSREKKERFSLILESASTNQTSMYLCASSFYGKETQYFGPGTRLLVL.

As for this clone: At one boundary the junction diverges from the germline segment, which might be a read error. The sample carries other DNA sequences with the same CDR3. The rearrangement links TRBV6-1 to TRBJ1-6, with 10 bases matching TRBD1. CDR3 length: 15 amino acids. Germline lookup yields CDR1 MNHNS and CDR2 SASEGT. The CDR3 bases are TGTGCCAGCAGTGCAGGGACAGGGGATAATTCGCCCCTCCACTTT. It translates to CASSAGTGDNSPLHF.

The CDR3 here is CASSPADGYTF. The CDR3 DNA sequence: TGTGCCAGCAGCCCCGCGGATGGCTACACCTTC. J is TRBJ1-2 and V is TRBV7-9; D not resolved. The CDR3 is 11 residues long. Germline CDR1 SEHNR, CDR2 FQNEAQ (reference sequence). Trimming removed 5 bases from V and 6 bases from J, with 7 bases in between.

This clone was counted a few times. This CDR3 is CSVGNFWGGYTDTQYF. The CDR3 DNA is TGCAGCGTTGGAAATTTTTGGGGGGGGTACACAGATACGCAGTATTTT. The chain couples TRBV29-1 to TRBJ2-3; 7 bases agree with TRBD2. Losses at the gene ends were 4 bases for V and 2 bases for J; bases not matched to a gene: 12. This CDR3 region has 16 residues. Germline CDR1 and CDR2: SQVTM and ANQGSEA.

This sequence joins TRBV9 and TRBJ1-2, with D perhaps TRBD1 (5 bases). CDR1 and CDR2 from the germline V gene are SGDLS and YYNGEE. V was trimmed by 0 bases and J by 7 bases, leaving 19 bases between them. The CDR3 runs to 16 residues. CDR3 in DNA: TGTGCCAGCAGCGTAGCTGAAGCCCGTCCGGGGGTTGGCTACACCTTC. Encoded protein: CASSVAEARPGVGYTF.

The rearrangement uses TRBV18 and TRBJ2-3, with a tentative D call TRBD2 (6 bases). The germline CDR1 and CDR2 sequences are KGHSH and LQKENI. This CDR3 comprises 14 residues. Trimming took 2 bases from V and 6 from J, leaving 12 bases between them. The CDR3 loop is CASSPSSREDTQYF. The DNA for the CDR3 is TGTGCCAGCTCACCAAGTAGCCGGGAGGATACGCAGTATTTT.

This CDR3 reads CASKTSGSSYEQFF. The CDR3, as DNA: TGTGCCAGCAAGACTAGCGGGAGCTCTTACGAGCAGTTCTTC. The chain uses TRBV6-4 and TRBJ2-1; 12 positions agree with TRBD2. Germline V CDR1 and CDR2: MRHNA, SNTAGT. V shed 7 bases and J 10 bases; nucleotides not matched to a gene: 8. There are 14 residues in the CDR3.

The chain is built from TRBV5-4 and TRBJ1-2, with 10 positions matching TRBD1. V was pared by 4 bases and J by 1 base, with 4 bases of the junction left unmatched. This CDR3 region has 15 residues. Germline CDR1 and CDR2: SGHNT and YYREEE (reference sequence). CDR3 coding DNA: TGTGCCAGCAGCACCCGGACAGGGGGTAACTATGGCTACACCTTC. Protein: CASSTRTGGNYGYTF.

The chain couples TRBV11-2 to TRBJ2-7; D not resolved. V gave up 0 bases and J gave up 1 base, with 10 bases separating them. This CDR3 has 15 residues. Per germline, CDR1 SGHAT and CDR2 FQNNGV. The CDR3 nucleotides are TGTGCCAGCAGCTTAGATGTACCAGGTTCCTACGAGCAGTACTTC. Its protein is CASSLDVPGSYEQYF.

The chain links TRBV10-3 to TRBJ2-7; a possible D gene is TRBD2 (6 bases). Germline lookup yields CDR1 ENHRY and CDR2 SYGVKD. Trimming removed 11 bases from V and 4 bases from J, with 21 bases in between. There are 14 residues in the CDR3. CDR3 residues: CASSNGLTNYEQYF. The CDR3 nucleotides are TGTGCCTCCTCCAACGGACTAACGAATTACGAGCAGTACTTC.

V is TRBV28 and J is TRBJ1-2; TRBD1 aligns across 7 bases. Germline trimming cut 6 bases from V and 0 bases from J; bases unmatched to any gene: 7. This CDR3 contains 15 residues. The germline gives CDR1 MDHEN, CDR2 SYDVKM. The CDR3 loop reads CASSLTGTANYGYTF. The CDR3 DNA sequence: TGTGCCAGCAGCCTGACCGGGACAGCTAACTATGGCTACACCTTC.

This clone appeared once. The V and J genes are TRBV15 and TRBJ1-3; 7 bases agree with TRBD1. CDR1 is LNHNV and CDR2 is YYDKDF in the germline V gene (reference sequence). This CDR3 contains 15 residues. V gave up 4 bases and J gave up 1 base; unmatched junction bases: 4. The chain's CDR3 is CATSKEGASGNTIYF. In DNA form, the CDR3 reads TGTGCCACCAGCAAGGAGGGGGCATCTGGAAACACCATATATTTT.

V is TRBV7-8 and J is TRBJ2-3; 8 bases fit TRBD1. Germline V lookup: CDR1 SGHVS, CDR2 FQNEAQ. The CDR3 has 16 amino acids. Unmatched junction bases numbered 9, after V lost 5 bases and J lost 2 bases. For the CDR3, the DNA is TGTGCCAGCAGCCAAAAGGGGGGACAGGCCACAGATACGCAGTATTTT. Translating it yields CASSQKGGQATDTQYF. Supplemented by reference TRBV7-8 and TRBJ2-3, the full variable domain reads GAGVSQSPRYKVAKRGQDVALRCDPISGHVSLFWYQQALGQGPEFLTYFQNEAQLDKSGLPSDRFFAERPEGSVSTLKIQRTQQEDSAVYLCASSQKGGQATDTQYFGPGTRLTVL.

The chain has TRBV7-8 and TRBJ2-6, with D perhaps matching TRBD2 (7 bases). The CDR3 is 17 amino acids. Germline V lookup: CDR1 SGHVS, CDR2 FQNEAQ. Trimming took off 5 bases at V and 0 bases at J, with 14 bases between the two ends. The CDR3 reads CASSVRGGASGANVLTF. As DNA, the CDR3 is TGTGCCAGCAGCGTGAGGGGGGGGGCCTCTGGGGCCAACGTCCTGACTTTC.